This T cell receptor beta chain came from a study of cytomegalovirus exposure and HLA in healthy donors (dated 2017 in TCRdb). A note on the overall study: According to an earlier analysis of 450 to 650 of the donors, about 179 million T cells yielded 100 million or so unique TCR beta sequences and approximately 300 Gb of sequence data. Around 300 gigabases of sequencing data and 70 million to 100 million unique TCR sequences were included in an early release covering under 650 HLA-typed donors. Among the roughly 390 genotyped donors, around 81% belonged to the genetic ancestry cluster associated with self-reported Caucasian donors. The study aimed to test whether cataloging public T cell receptors could reveal signatures of past pathogen exposure. The study used immunosequencing to profile the T cell repertoires of around 600 subjects and linked those repertoires to cytomegalovirus serostatus. Along with the 666-subject first cohort, a separate validation cohort of over 90 different subjects was used. To predict cytomegalovirus infection status, the study brought together high-throughput TCR immunosequencing, statistical association of individual TCRs with disease status, and machine learning. A later analysis re-examined previously published TCR beta repertoires from more than 600 donors and added high-resolution HLA genotyping to investigate patterns of TCR occurrence. In the later analysis, no new phenotypic data were used to find candidate immune exposures; instead, reliance was placed on TCR beta sequences and their occurrence across donors. To decide whether each TCR beta V gene segment behaved as functional or pseudogenic, an earlier analysis of 587 of the donors relied on high-throughput TCR beta sequencing. Alongside the repertoire data, information on donor age, sex, ethnicity and CMV serostatus was compiled. In a later genetic analysis, genome-wide SNP genotypes for about three fifths of the roughly 670 donors were used, and that subset was treated as a discovery cohort. Every repertoire in the discovery cohort had been generated on one and the same sequencing platform. Both class I and class II loci were covered by HLA typing, at four-digit resolution. Typing coverage differed by locus: A, B, C, DRB1 and DQB1 were typed in about 620-640 donors, DQA1 in around 500, DPA1 in around 600, and DPB1 in 450 to 480. Because of strong linkage in the cohort, a few DR-DQ haplotypes were treated as single units for association and clustering. Among some 400 genotyped donors of the cohort, an average of around 240,000 unique TCR beta nucleotide sequences were sequenced per donor, roughly 20% of them non-productive. Points the paper makes about the study in general: Because counts were too low, about 17 rarely observed V segments, including chromosome 9 orphons, were excluded from the earlier analysis of roughly 580 of the donors. According to a later genetic analysis, donors in an Asian-associated ancestry cluster had fewer N-insertions in productive TCRs than the roughly 700-donor mean. Roughly uniform sequencing depth across donors was assumed in presence/absence analyses, although this assumption may not hold. While some public TCRs were present in many individuals, most TCR sequences turned up only very rarely across donors. A group of highly shared sequence variants was considered likely to be a technical artifact of the sequencing pipeline. Broadly in line with IMGT annotations, most TCR beta V segments showed up in productive rearrangements about 87% or about 30% of the time in an earlier analysis of about 500 of the donors. In a later genetic analysis, a missense DCLRE1C variant was associated with V-gene and J-gene trimming of TCR beta chains, and the association was replicated in an independent cohort. A further reported finding was that TCR beta sequences accurately predicted the HLA-A and HLA-B alleles for most subjects in the first cohort. In both the original and validation cohorts, the classifier was reported to diagnose cytomegalovirus status with high specificity and sensitivity. A later analysis found that TCR association rates varied across HLA loci, with DRB1 alleles showing the most associated TCRs and HLA-C alleles the fewest. Correlated functional status among segregating V segments might reflect linkage disequilibrium, but an unknown experimental factor could not be ruled out. According to a later analysis, parvovirus B19, influenza, CMV and Epstein-Barr virus appeared linked to several top co-occurrence clusters. It was suggested by the authors that the approach could potentially be generalized to other disease states and immunological phenotypes. The study gave a list of under 200 TCR beta chains associated with cytomegalovirus. In a later analysis, HLA-associated TCR beta chains showed more clonal expansion and lower generation probabilities than non-associated chains that were equally common. In this cohort, only TCR beta chains were sequenced, and detectable features were limited by the absence of alpha or paired-chain data. Strong co-occurrence of HLA alleles, especially DR and DQ, made assigning TCR associations to individual alleles difficult. CMV serostatus was the only immune exposure information available for the cohort. HLA typing was unavailable for some donors at each locus, so association tests used only the typed subset. In a later analysis, over 15,000 TCR beta sequences were associated with specific HLA alleles at a false discovery rate of 0.05. Most CMV-associated TCR beta chains appeared to be HLA-restricted in a later analysis, and the HLA associations seemed to be driven largely by CMV exposure. In vitro tests confirmed that a few of the cytomegalovirus-associated TCR beta chains recognize cytomegalovirus antigens. The 87-base-pair reads could not distinguish some IMGT-functional V segments, including TRBV6-2 and TRBV6-3, so those segments were excluded.

This clone came up a few times. It lacks a known antigen. It has no much larger one-base neighbor in the sample; base qualities were not kept. The cohort comprised hundreds of healthy bone marrow donors. At the time of sampling, every cohort member was nominally healthy, though immune exposures that went unrecorded were likely present. The donor was CMV seronegative and was included in the group of a few hundred seronegative cohort members. A peripheral blood sample was provided by each donor, and peripheral blood mononuclear cells were used for TCR beta sequencing. Genomic DNA was extracted from the blood cell samples with the Qiagen DNeasy Blood Extraction Kit. Trimming costs V 2 bases and J 9 bases, and their ends lie 20 bases apart. The germline V gene encodes CDR1 SEHNR and CDR2 FQNEAQ (reference sequence). Including cysteine and phenylalanine, the CDR3 has 16 amino acids. Kept here is only the CDR3 DNA, which spans 48 bases and is read in frame from base 1.

The library relied on the immunoSEQ multiplex PCR assay. For the multiplex PCR, a mixture combining 60 forward primers for TCR Vbeta segments and 13 reverse primers for TCR Jbeta segments was used. Amplification of the CDR3 region of rearranged TCR beta genes was performed with a multiplex PCR assay on genomic DNA. On the Illumina HiSeq System, the amplified TCR beta libraries were sequenced as 87-base-pair reads. The study's own analysis went as follows. Across the 500 to 850 repertoires, a later analysis counted 80 million or so unique TCR beta chains, roughly 11 million of which were shared by at least two donors. Raw reads were error-corrected and collapsed into unique sequences by a nearest-neighbor algorithm in which closely related sequences were merged to remove PCR and sequencing errors. To assign V, D and J gene segments, CDR3 sequences were aligned to IMGT reference sequences. Each retained sequence needed at least a six-nucleotide match to both a V gene segment and a J gene segment. A rearrangement was called productive if the CDR3 had no stop codons and remained in frame with V and J, and every other rearrangement was called non-productive. Following IMGT convention, CDR3 was defined as the stretch from the second conserved V-encoded cysteine up to the conserved J-encoded phenylalanine. The earlier analysis of roughly 590 of the donors excluded any sequence lacking an unambiguous match to a single V gene segment. In an earlier analysis of approximately 610 of the donors, V segments were called functional above 56.7% productive rearrangements and were called segregating when the between-donor standard deviation exceeded 5%. To diagnose cytomegalovirus status from the catalog of TCR beta chain sequences, a statistical classification framework was built. In a later analysis, V and J genes were assigned by comparing TCR nucleotide sequences against IMGT/GENE-DB human TR gene sequences. A later analysis assigned CDR3 sequences and most-parsimonious VDJ recombination scenarios with the TCRdist pipeline. In a later analysis, each TCR beta chain was defined by its CDR3 amino acid sequence together with its V-gene family, and reads lacking a unique V-gene family were excluded. As a way to deal with suspected cross-contamination and a sequencing artifact, a later analysis dropped approximately 590 nucleotide sequences that were highly shared and had low generation probability. A later analysis calculated a clonal expansion index for each public chain from normalized within-repertoire ranks of inferred template counts. A later analysis computed generation probabilities with a VDJ recombination model fitted to out-of-frame rearrangements, and checked the results against IGoR. A later analysis scored TCR-TCR, TCR-HLA and TCR-CMV co-occurrence with hypergeometric tests, applying a repertoire-size bias correction to TCR pairs. A later analysis estimated false discovery rates by permuting HLA or CMV assignments 20 times. In a later analysis, co-occurring TCRs were grouped using DBSCAN, with TCRdist sequence similarity added in when clustering inside HLA-allele-positive subsets. For co-occurrence clustering, repertoires with fewer than 30,000 or more than 120,000 public chains were excluded, along with roughly 5 repertoires with anomalous nucleotide sharing. The immuneACCESS repertoire file appears here via TCRdb, limited to in-frame rearrangements. These files lack a portion of the clones; in checked studies, under half of the deficit traces to unresolved V genes, and the cause of the others is not known. V, J and clone size reflect that table, while D and trimming were determined from the DNA. This sample is represented by around 170,000 clones; 79% of them were singletons. The ten top clones hold 0.69% of the sample.

This receptor was taken from a middle-aged woman in good health and CMV-seronegative. The V gene is TRBV7-9 and the J gene is TRBJ1-5, and perhaps TRBD1 as D gene, on 5 matching bases. Specimen: PBMCs. Here is the DNA: TGTGCCAGCAGCTTATACACCTTCCAGGGTGATGGGCCCCAGCATTTT. Protein translation: CASSLYTFQGDGPQHF.